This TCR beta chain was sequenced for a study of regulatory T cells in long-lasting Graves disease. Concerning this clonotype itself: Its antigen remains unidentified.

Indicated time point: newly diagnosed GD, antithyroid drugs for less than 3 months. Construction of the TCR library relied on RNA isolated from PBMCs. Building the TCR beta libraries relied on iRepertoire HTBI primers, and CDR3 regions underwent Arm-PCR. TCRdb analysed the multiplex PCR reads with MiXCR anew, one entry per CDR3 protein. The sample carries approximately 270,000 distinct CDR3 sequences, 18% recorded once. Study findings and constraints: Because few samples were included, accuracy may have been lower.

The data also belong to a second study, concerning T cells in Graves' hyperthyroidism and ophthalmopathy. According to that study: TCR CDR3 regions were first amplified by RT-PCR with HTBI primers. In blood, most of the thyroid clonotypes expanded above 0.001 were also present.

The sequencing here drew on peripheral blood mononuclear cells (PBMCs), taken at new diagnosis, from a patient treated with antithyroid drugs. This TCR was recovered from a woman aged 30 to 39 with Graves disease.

CDR3 region: CASSLFTAASTDTQYF. Written as DNA, the CDR3 is TGCGCCAGCAGCTTATTTACGGCTGCTAGCACAGATACGCAGTATTTT. The genes are TRBV5-1 and TRBJ2-3; D gene unclear. The CDR3 length is 16 residues. Trimming shortened V by 2 bases and J by 0 bases, and 13 bases separated the two germline ends. CDR1 and CDR2 from the germline V gene are SGHRS and YFSETQ. The full variable domain, rest sourced from reference TRBV5-1 and TRBJ2-3, is KAGVTQTPRYLIKTRGQQVTLSCSPISGHRSVSWYQQTPGQGLQFLFEYFSETQRNKGNFPGRFSGRQFSNSRSEMNVSTLELGDSALYLCASSLFTAASTDTQYFGPGTRLTVL.